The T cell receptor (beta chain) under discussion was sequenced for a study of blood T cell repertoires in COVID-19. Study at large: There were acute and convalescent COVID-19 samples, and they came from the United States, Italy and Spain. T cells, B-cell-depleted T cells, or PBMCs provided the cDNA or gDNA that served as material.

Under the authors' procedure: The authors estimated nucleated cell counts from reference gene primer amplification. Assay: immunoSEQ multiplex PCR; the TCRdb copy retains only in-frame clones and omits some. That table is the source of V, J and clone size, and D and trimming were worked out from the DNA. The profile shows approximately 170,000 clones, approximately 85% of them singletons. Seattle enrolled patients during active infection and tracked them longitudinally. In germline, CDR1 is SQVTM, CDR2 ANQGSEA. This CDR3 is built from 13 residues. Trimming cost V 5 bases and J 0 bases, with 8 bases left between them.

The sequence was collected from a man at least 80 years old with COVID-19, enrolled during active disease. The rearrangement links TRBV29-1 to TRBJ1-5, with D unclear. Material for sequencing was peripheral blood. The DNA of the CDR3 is TGCAGCGTTCAGGTGAATAGCAATCAGCCCCAGCATTTT. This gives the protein CSVQVNSNQPQHF. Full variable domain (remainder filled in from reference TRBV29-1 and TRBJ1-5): SAVISQKPSRDICQRGTSLTIQCQVDSQVTMMFWYRQQPGQSLTLIATANQGSEATYESGFVIDKFPISRPNLTFSTLTVSNMSPEDSSIYLCSVQVNSNQPQHFGDGTRLSIL.